Listed below are T cell receptor beta chains from one sample, sequenced in a study of T cell repertoires in cytomegalovirus infection. TCRdb recomputed calls from the reads with MiXCR, one row per CDR3 protein. This sample has roughly 500,000 distinct CDR3 sequences, with approximately 15% found just once. The sequenced sample consisted of CD8+ T cells from PBMCs. These receptors all stem from a human donor in good health (CMV status not recorded). Some clones in this sample may be carry-over from other donors' samples. Both conserved end residues are part of each CDR3. Size tells how often a clone was seen (once, few, many) or the class of an expanded clone, and some rows leave it out.

V	J	size	CDR3
TRBV5-1	TRBJ2-1	many	CASSLWDRYQAYNEQFF
TRBV7-2	TRBJ2-7	many	CASSLTSDSYEQYF
TRBV24-1	TRBJ2-2	few	CATSDLPGKGSGELFF
TRBV3-1	TRBJ2-7	.	CASSQDTDTYEQYF
TRBV3-1	TRBJ2-1	once	CASSQEWEREGPYNEQFF
TRBV10-3	TRBJ2-1	.	CAISESNWPPGRAYNEQFF
TRBV9	TRBJ2-7	few	CASSTSGTSREQYF
TRBV7-2	TRBJ2-1	many	CASSPTSGRGGEQFF
TRBV20-1	TRBJ2-5	once	CSAPGPSEETQYF
TRBV27	TRBJ1-2	.	CASSFSGPYGYTF
TRBV24-1	TRBJ2-2	few	CATSDRDRGNTGELFF
TRBV2	TRBJ2-3	.	CASSGSSGSPTDTQYF
TRBV9	TRBJ1-5	few	CASSVDGNSNQPQHF
TRBV10-3	TRBJ2-2	few	CAISAEWGTGELFF
TRBV19	TRBJ2-4	many	CASRRGRAQDIQYF
TRBV5-1	TRBJ2-3	.	CASSRLRDSPTSSTDTQYF
TRBV5-4	TRBJ1-2	.	CASSWGQFPPDGYTF
TRBV10-2	TRBJ2-3	many	CASIRGASTDTQYF
TRBV5-1	TRBJ1-2	few	CASSRDVRNYGYTF
TRBV27	TRBJ2-7	.	CASKKGAYEQYF
TRBV28	TRBJ1-6	.	CASKLTGNSPLHF
TRBV6-9	TRBJ1-1	many	CASSSTLQGMNEAFF
TRBV20-1	TRBJ2-7	.	CSARYNSGRLYYEQYF
TRBV6-1	TRBJ2-1	many	CASRLGGDRGYNEQFF
TRBV19	TRBJ1-4	.	CASGAGTGGFNEKLFF
TRBV19	TRBJ1-6	many	CASSMTEFYNSPLHF
TRBV14	TRBJ2-3	many	CASSQELRRDTQYF
TRBV9	TRBJ1-1	.	CASSVNAGRTEAFF
TRBV12-3/TRBV12-4	TRBJ2-7	.	CASSLTPLSEQYF
TRBV18	TRBJ1-3	.	CASSPVLEGTGNTIYF
TRBV30	TRBJ1-1	few	CAWWTGTTEAFF
TRBV5-5	TRBJ1-5	many	CASSLLGAGGSNQPQHF
TRBV6-2/TRBV6-3	TRBJ1-1	few	CASSYSSFLGAFF
TRBV12-3/TRBV12-4	TRBJ2-3	many	CASSLSSSGGPGDTQYF
TRBV2	TRBJ1-1	many	CASQGPEAFF
TRBV12-3/TRBV12-4	TRBJ1-2	many	CASSLAVGGLRNGYTF
TRBV2	TRBJ2-7	few	CASSLGRFYEQYF
TRBV12-3/TRBV12-4	TRBJ1-2	many	CASSPSGTANYGYTF
TRBV7-9	TRBJ1-4	.	CASSGAANNEKLFF
TRBV6-5	TRBJ1-1	many	CASRPTALNTEAFF
TRBV27	TRBJ2-1	many	CASSTPAGAFYNEQFF
TRBV7-8	TRBJ2-5	many	CASSLRLAGGRETQYF
TRBV24-1	TRBJ2-1	.	CATSDRRDSIHNEQFF
TRBV27	TRBJ2-3	many	CASSPDPALLTDTQYF
TRBV7-6	TRBJ1-2	.	CASSSAGNGYTF
TRBV6-5	TRBJ1-1	.	CATIAGGENTEAFF
TRBV10-3	TRBJ2-7	.	CAISELTSTEQYF
TRBV28	TRBJ2-2	many	CASRSSGRATGELFF
TRBV7-9	TRBJ2-7	.	CASSSLPRDTAYEQYF